A single sample is the source of the 26 T cell receptor beta chains below, sequenced in a study of shared clonotypes between healthy human individuals. Sequencing was performed with immunoSEQ multiplex PCR; in TCRdb, only in-frame clones are kept and a portion is missing. Among about 2 million clones listed, roughly 96% were seen once. The sequenced material came from naive CD4+ T cells sorted from blood. Subset reported: CD45RA+ positively selected. Receptors were obtained from a man between 18 and 29 years old in good health.

V and J are TRBV19 and TRBJ2-2; D is uncertain. Per the germline V gene, CDR1 is LNHDA and CDR2 is SQIVND (reference sequence). CDR3 length equals 15 residues. V was cut by 0 bases and J by 10 bases, with 15 bases left in between. CDR3 nucleotide sequence: TGTGCCAGTAGTATAGACCCTCGCGACCCCGCGGAGCTGTTTTTT. Amino acids: CASSIDPRDPAELFF.

This chain joins TRBV2 and TRBJ1-2, with a tentative D call TRBD1 (6 bases). In germline, CDR1 is SNHLY, CDR2 FYNNEI. Between the trimmed V and J ends, which lost 8 bases and 4 bases, there was a span of 14 bases. The CDR3 is 13 amino acids. The CDR3 reads CASCNRASYGYTF. CDR3 DNA sequence: TGTGCCAGCTGCAACAGGGCTTCCTATGGCTACACCTTC.

The CDR3 region is CASRGSGSYEQYF. The CDR3 bases are TGTGCCAGCCGGGGGAGTGGTTCCTACGAGCAGTACTTC. The J gene is TRBJ2-7, the V gene TRBV7-2; D may be TRBD2 (6 bases). The CDR3 is made up of 13 amino acids. CDR1 is SGHTA and CDR2 is FQGNSA in the germline V gene. V was cut by 8 bases and J by 1 base, with 12 bases left in between.

The chain combines TRBV5-1 with TRBJ2-5, with D perhaps matching TRBD1 (6 bases). Germline loops: CDR1 SGHRS, CDR2 YFSETQ. The CDR3 sequence is 14 residues long. V was pared by 4 bases and J by 1 base, with 11 bases between. The CDR3 reads CASSIGQSQETQYF. CDR3 DNA sequence: TGCGCCAGCAGCATCGGACAGTCCCAAGAGACCCAGTACTTC.

V is TRBV5-1 and J is TRBJ1-5; TRBD1 aligns across 8 bases. CDR3 size: 14 residues. Per the germline V gene, CDR1 is SGHRS and CDR2 is YFSETQ. V lost 4 bases and J lost 5; bases outside the gene matches: 5. Here the CDR3 DNA reads TGCGCCAGCAGCCCGGGACAGGCAGATCAGCCCCAGCATTTT. Residues: CASSPGQADQPQHF.

To note about this clone: The same CDR3 arises from other DNA sequences in this sample as well. The chain combines TRBV6-5 with TRBJ2-7; 14 bases agree with TRBD2. Germline V gene data show CDR1 as MNHEY and CDR2 as SVGAGI. Losses at the gene ends were 5 bases for V and 7 bases for J; bases not matched to a gene: 7. The length of the CDR3 is 15 residues. The CDR3 loop is CASSRGTSGSGEQYF. The CDR3 nucleotides are TGTGCCAGCAGTAGGGGGACTAGCGGGAGCGGGGAGCAGTACTTC.

CDR3 residues: CASSLGSKGGYTF. DNA for the CDR3: TGTGCCAGCAGCTTAGGGAGTAAAGGGGGCTACACCTTC. The rearrangement joins TRBV11-2 to TRBJ1-2, with no clear D. The V end was cut by 1 base, the J end by 8 bases, with 11 bases between. Germline-derived CDR1 and CDR2 are SGHAT and FQNNGV. The CDR3 totals 13 residues.

The gene calls are TRBV14 and TRBJ2-1, with 8 bases lining up with TRBD2. V was clipped by 5 bases and J by 2 bases; unmatched bases: 5. Looked up from germline, CDR1 is SGHDN and CDR2 is FVKESK. This CDR3 region has 15 residues. The DNA for the CDR3 is TGTGCCAGCAGCGGGGGACTAGTCGCCTACAATGAGCAGTTCTTC. Protein: CASSGGLVAYNEQFF.

CDR3 sequence (DNA): TGTGCCAGCACCAAGGACAGGAGCAACACTGAAGCTTTCTTT. This encodes CASTKDRSNTEAFF. V usage is TRBV6-1 and J usage is TRBJ1-1; 7 bases fit TRBD1. Per the germline V gene, CDR1 is MNHNS and CDR2 is SASEGT. The CDR3 length is 14 residues. Trimming at V came to 7 bases and at J to 2 bases, leaving 7 bases not matched to a gene.

V is TRBV30 and J is TRBJ2-3, with D possibly being TRBD1 (5 bases). V lost 7 bases and J lost 1, with 9 bases in between. Germline V lookup: CDR1 GTSNPN, CDR2 SVGIG (reference sequence). This CDR3 is built from 12 residues. The CDR3 is CASFRGTDTQYF. CDR3 DNA sequence: TGTGCCTCCTTCAGGGGCACAGATACGCAGTATTTT.

The gene calls are TRBV19 and TRBJ1-2; 8 bases fit TRBD1. The length of the CDR3 is 13 residues. V shed 5 bases, J shed 10 bases, and the junction held 9 bases outside the gene matches. Looked up from germline, CDR1 is LNHDA and CDR2 is SQIVND (reference sequence). CDR3 protein: CASSSGQVKDYTF. The CDR3 DNA reads TGTGCCAGTAGTTCGGGACAGGTTAAAGACTACACCTTC.

The DNA for the CDR3 is TGTGCCAGCAGCCCTCCAGGGAGAAGCACTGAAGCTTTCTTT. This gives the protein CASSPPGRSTEAFF. The chain combines TRBV28 with TRBJ1-1; D possibly corresponds to TRBD1 (5 bases). V lost 6 bases to trimming and J lost 4 bases, with 15 bases between them. From germline, CDR1 is MDHEN and CDR2 SYDVKM. There are 14 residues in the CDR3.

The rearrangement joins TRBV5-1 to TRBJ1-2; D is uncertain. Germline-derived CDR1 and CDR2 are SGHRS and YFSETQ. V was cut by 4 bases and J by 3 bases, with 10 bases left in between. The CDR3 contains 13 residues. The DNA for the CDR3 is TGCGCCAGCAGCCGACCTCCGGACTATGGCTACACCTTC. As protein: CASSRPPDYGYTF.

This clone was seen only once. J is TRBJ1-2 and V is TRBV6-5; no firm D call. The ends were cut back, 6 bases at V and 8 bases at J, with 13 bases in the middle. Germline CDR1 is MNHEY and CDR2 is SVGAGI. The CDR3 loop spans 12 amino acids. Here the CDR3 reads CASSSRAGGYTF. The CDR3 nucleotides are TGTGCCAGCAGCTCCCGGGCTGGGGGCTACACCTTC.

The CDR3 DNA reads as TGTGCCAGCAGTTACTGGGGTCGGGGCACCGGGGAGCTGTTTTTT. Translating it yields CASSYWGRGTGELFF. J is TRBJ2-2 and V is TRBV6-5; maybe TRBD2 (5 bases). The CDR3 has 15 amino acids. The germline V gene has CDR1 MNHEY and CDR2 SVGAGI. Trimming removed 1 base from V and 4 bases from J, with 10 bases in between.

This chain joins TRBV6-1 and TRBJ1-1, with a possible D match to TRBD1 (6 bases). V was trimmed by 6 bases and J by 0 bases, leaving 14 bases between them. From germline, CDR1 is MNHNS and CDR2 SASEGT. The CDR3 extends over 15 amino acids. CDR3 in DNA: TGTGCCAGCAGGCAGGGGCCTTTCATGAACACTGAAGCTTTCTTT. This codes for CASRQGPFMNTEAFF.

A remark on this clone: A single base separates this from a much larger clone, so it may be a read error. V gene TRBV2 combines with J gene TRBJ1-2; 8 nucleotides match TRBD1. The ends lost 7 bases at V and 5 bases at J; junction bases unmatched: 9. Per germline, CDR1 SNHLY and CDR2 FYNNEI. The length of the CDR3 is 14 residues. The CDR3 bases are TGTGCCAGCAACCCGACAGGGGCCCCTTATGGCTACACCTTC. It specifies CASNPTGAPYGYTF.

The chain combines TRBV7-2 with TRBJ1-1; D unresolved. The CDR3 is made up of 14 amino acids. The germline V gene encodes CDR1 SGHTA and CDR2 FQGNSA. The V and J ends lost 1 base and 4 bases respectively, with 10 bases between them. CDR3 in DNA: TGTGCCAGCAGCTTAGACCAGGTTCCCACTGAAGCTTTCTTT. This encodes CASSLDQVPTEAFF.

The CDR3 protein is CASSFPGGPKNIQYF. CDR3 sequence (DNA): TGTGCCAGCAGCTTCCCGGGGGGTCCCAAAAACATTCAGTACTTC. The chain is built from TRBV5-4 and TRBJ2-4, with 7 bases matching TRBD2. The CDR3 is 15 residues long. CDR1 is SGHNT and CDR2 is YYREEE in the germline V gene (reference sequence). Trimming at V came to 2 bases and at J to 2 bases, leaving 4 bases not matched to a gene. The whole variable domain, filled in from reference TRBV5-4 and TRBJ2-4, reads ETGVTQSPTHLIKTRGQQVTLRCSSQSGHNTVSWYQQALGQGPQFIFQYYREEENGRGNFPPRFSGLQFPNYSSELNVNALELDDSALYLCASSFPGGPKNIQYFGAGTRLSVL.

The chain uses TRBV6-5 and TRBJ2-7; TRBD1 aligns across 10 bases. The germline V gene has CDR1 MNHEY and CDR2 SVGAGI. V lost 0 bases to trimming and J lost 5 bases; unmatched junction nucleotides: 4. CDR3 length: 15 residues. The CDR3 DNA is TGTGCCAGCAGTTACTCGGACAGGGGGACCGACGAGCAGTACTTC. Translation: CASSYSDRGTDEQYF.

The chain joins TRBV18 to TRBJ1-2; D ambiguous. Trimming pared 2 bases from V and 8 bases from J, leaving 9 bases between. The CDR3 spans 12 residues. CDR1 and CDR2 from the germline V gene are KGHSH and LQKENI. The CDR3 spells CASSPKTEGYTF. CDR3 sequence (DNA): TGTGCCAGCTCACCAAAAACGGAAGGCTACACCTTC.

To note about this clone: This specimen includes other DNA sequences encoding the same CDR3. J is TRBJ2-2 and V is TRBV5-1; 8 bases fit TRBD1. This CDR3 has 15 amino acids. Germline V gene data show CDR1 as SGHRS and CDR2 as YFSETQ. J gave up 4 bases and V 0 bases, and 2 bases lay outside the gene matches. The chain's CDR3 is CASSLGTGFTGELFF. The CDR3 nucleotides read TGCGCCAGCAGCTTGGGGACAGGGTTCACCGGGGAGCTGTTTTTT.

This clone was recorded once. V and J are TRBV7-2 and TRBJ2-7; D gene unclear. Looked up from germline, CDR1 is SGHTA and CDR2 is FQGNSA. The CDR3 extends over 11 amino acids. Deletions cut 5 bases from V and 10 bases from J, with 12 bases between. CDR3: CASSPKIYQYF. DNA for the CDR3: TGTGCCAGCAGCCCAAAAATTTACCAGTACTTC. Variable domain in full (rest from reference TRBV7-2 and TRBJ2-7): GAGVSQSPSNKVTEKGKDVELRCDPISGHTALYWYRQSLGQGLEFLIYFQGNSAPDKSGLPSDRFSAERTGGSVSTLTIQRTQQEDSAVYLCASSPKIYQYFGPGTRLTVT.

J is TRBJ1-6 and V is TRBV4-1; 7 bases align to TRBD1. The length of the CDR3 is 17 residues. V gave up 0 bases and J gave up 5 bases; unmatched junction bases: 7. Germline values: CDR1 MGHRA, CDR2 YSYEKL. The CDR3: CASSQEWSGTDNSPLHF. The CDR3 bases are TGCGCCAGCAGCCAAGAGTGGAGCGGGACAGATAATTCACCCCTCCACTTT.

The chain links TRBV28 to TRBJ2-2; D not resolved. V lost 10 bases and J lost 0, with 9 bases in between. Germline CDR1 and CDR2: MDHEN and SYDVKM. The CDR3 totals 13 residues. CDR3 loop: CATEVANTGELFF. Written as DNA, the CDR3 is TGTGCCACCGAGGTGGCGAACACCGGGGAGCTGTTTTTT.

In the case of this clone: At the DNA level, this CDR3 is encoded by other sequences in the same sample as well. This sequence joins TRBV5-1 and TRBJ2-7; weak D call: TRBD2 (6 bases). The CDR3 extends over 14 amino acids. V dropped 3 bases and J dropped 2 bases, with 12 bases sitting between them. Germline V lookup: CDR1 SGHRS, CDR2 YFSETQ. The CDR3 nucleotides read TGCGCCAGCAGCTCGACCGGGGGAGCCTACGAGCAGTACTTC. This translates into CASSSTGGAYEQYF.